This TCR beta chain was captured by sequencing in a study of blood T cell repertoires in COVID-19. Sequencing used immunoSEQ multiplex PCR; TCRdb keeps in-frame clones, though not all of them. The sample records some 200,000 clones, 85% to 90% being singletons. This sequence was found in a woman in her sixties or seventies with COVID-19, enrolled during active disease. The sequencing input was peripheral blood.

Here the CDR3 DNA reads TGTGCCAGCTCACCATTTGTGACAACGAACACCGGGGAGCTGTTTTTT. It translates to CASSPFVTTNTGELFF. This rearrangement joins TRBV18 to TRBJ2-2; D unclear. The CDR3 has 16 amino acids. Looked up from germline, CDR1 is KGHSH and CDR2 is LQKENI. Trimming removed 2 bases from V and 0 bases from J, with 10 bases in between.